This is a list of T cell receptor beta chains from one sample in a study of blood T cells in healthy people across ages. TCRdb reanalysed the 5' RACE reads using MiXCR and keeps one entry per CDR3 protein. The repertoire holds almost 1 million distinct CDR3 sequences, with just over 50% as singletons. The material sequenced was blood. Every receptor here comes from a woman aged 60 to 75 in good health. CDR3s include the opening cysteine and the closing phenylalanine or tryptophan. D genes are given only for firm matches. Size is omitted from some rows. Given values are once, few, many or a class for expanded clones.

abundance | j_gene | v_gene | d_gene | CDR3aa | CDR3nt
. | TRBJ2-2 | TRBV6-2/TRBV6-3 | TRBD2 | CASSYSGGYGELFF | TGTGCCAGCAGTTACTCGGGAGGGTACGGGGAGCTGTTTTTT
. | TRBJ2-5 | TRBV15 | . | CATSIAWGVARETQYF | TGTGCCACCAGCATAGCCTGGGGCGTGGCCAGAGAGACCCAGTACTTC
. | TRBJ2-7 | TRBV6-1 | TRBD2 | CASRPSGETYKQYF | TGTGCCAGCAGGCCTAGCGGGGAGACCTACAAGCAGTACTTC
many | TRBJ2-1 | TRBV5-5 | . | CASSRGPGPSSYNEQFF | TGTGCCAGCAGCCGAGGGCCGGGACCGAGCTCCTACAATGAGCAGTTCTTC
few | TRBJ1-5 | TRBV20-1 | . | CSARMGANNQPQHF | TGCAGTGCTAGAATGGGGGCTAACAATCAGCCCCAGCATTTT
. | TRBJ2-5 | TRBV5-4 | . | CASSSTRATLETQYF | TGTGCCAGCAGCTCGACCCGGGCCACCCTCGAGACCCAGTACTTC
. | TRBJ2-7 | TRBV29-1 | TRBD1 | CSVGGGDRVYEQYF | TGCAGTGTGGGGGGTGGGGACAGGGTCTACGAGCAGTACTTC
. | TRBJ2-7 | TRBV29-1 | . | CSVERDNSYEQYF | TGCAGCGTTGAACGGGACAACTCCTACGAGCAGTACTTC
. | TRBJ2-4 | TRBV3-1 | TRBD2 | CASSPLLADYVWEQYF | TGTGCCAGCAGCCCACTCCTAGCGGACTACGTTTGGGAGCAGTACTTC
. | TRBJ2-5 | TRBV25-1 | . | CASSEYGPRQETQYF | TGTGCCAGCAGTGAATACGGACCCAGACAAGAGACCCAGTACTTC
. | TRBJ2-5 | TRBV3-1 | TRBD2 | CASSQGGGRILQETQYF | TGTGCCAGCAGCCAAGGTGGCGGGAGGATATTACAAGAGACCCAGTACTTC
few | TRBJ2-1 | TRBV7-2 | . | CASSLNREDEQFF | TGTGCCAGCAGCTTAAACCGCGAAGATGAGCAGTTCTTC
many | TRBJ1-5 | TRBV11-2 | . | CASSLNPGSNQPQHF | TGTGCCAGCAGCTTAAATCCAGGGAGCAATCAGCCCCAGCATTTT
few | TRBJ2-5 | TRBV10-3 | TRBD1 | CAISPDRAPETQYF | TGTGCCATCAGCCCTGACAGGGCCCCAGAGACCCAGTACTTC
. | TRBJ2-5 | TRBV2 | . | CASSRQPWGETQYF | TGTGCCAGCAGCCGACAGCCTTGGGGAGAGACCCAGTACTTC
. | TRBJ2-1 | TRBV18 | . | CASSPPNGNEQFF | TGTGCCAGCTCACCACCGAACGGAAATGAGCAGTTCTTC
. | TRBJ2-3 | TRBV19 | . | CASSMVGDTQYF | TGTGCCAGTAGTATGGTAGGGGATACGCAGTATTTT
few | TRBJ2-7 | TRBV27 | . | CATGGRYEQYF | TGTGCCACTGGGGGGCGGTACGAGCAGTACTTC
. | TRBJ2-6 | TRBV4-2 | . | CASSQDHASGANVLTF | TGTGCCAGCAGCCAAGATCACGCCTCTGGGGCCAACGTCCTGACTTTC
few | TRBJ1-5 | TRBV7-9 | . | CASSLAGSTDNQPQHF | TGTGCCAGCAGCTTAGCAGGTTCCACAGACAATCAGCCCCAGCATTTT
. | TRBJ2-7 | TRBV6-5 | TRBD2 | CASSYGRGLAGYEQYF | TGTGCCAGCAGTTACGGCCGCGGTCTAGCGGGTTACGAGCAGTACTTC
few | TRBJ2-1 | TRBV11-2 | TRBD2 | CASSHHYSPTLTSGDYNEQFF | TGTGCCAGCAGCCACCATTACAGTCCCACCCTGACTAGCGGAGACTACAATGAGCAGTTCTTC
few | TRBJ2-4 | TRBV4-2 | . | CASSQDGQGGLAKNIQYF | TGTGCCAGCAGCCAAGACGGGCAGGGCGGGCTTGCCAAAAACATTCAGTACTTC
. | TRBJ1-2 | TRBV4-2 | . | CASSQEIGTHLDDYTF | TGTGCCAGCAGCCAAGAGATTGGGACCCATTTGGATGACTACACCTTC
. | TRBJ1-2 | TRBV20-1 | . | CSADSGYGQNYGYTF | TGCAGTGCTGACTCCGGATATGGTCAAAACTATGGCTACACCTTC
. | TRBJ1-4 | TRBV5-1 | . | CASSLRGPRLNEKLFF | TGCGCCAGCAGCTTGCGGGGGCCACGGCTTAATGAAAAACTGTTTTTT
. | TRBJ2-7 | TRBV3-1 | . | CASSQGPGAPYEQYF | TGTGCCAGCAGCCAAGGTCCGGGGGCCCCCTACGAGCAGTACTTC
. | TRBJ2-4 | TRBV18 | . | CASSPDWGAKNIQYF | TGTGCCAGCTCACCGGACTGGGGAGCCAAAAACATTCAGTACTTC
. | TRBJ2-5 | TRBV6-1 | . | CASSRGLGLETQYF | TGTGCCAGCAGTAGAGGACTGGGCCTAGAGACCCAGTACTTC
. | TRBJ2-7 | TRBV7-2 | TRBD1 | CASSESDRLMPSYEQYF | TGTGCCAGCAGCGAATCGGACAGGCTCATGCCCTCCTACGAGCAGTACTTC
. | TRBJ2-3 | TRBV29-1 | . | CSVGTGSTDTQYF | TGCAGCGTTGGCACAGGGAGTACAGATACGCAGTATTTT
. | TRBJ2-7 | TRBV6-2/TRBV6-3 | . | CASTRTRGSYEQYF | TGTGCCAGCACCAGAACCCGGGGCTCCTACGAGCAGTACTTC
. | TRBJ2-1 | TRBV12-3/TRBV12-4 | . | CASSSKGEQFF | TGTGCCAGCAGCTCAAAGGGCGAGCAGTTCTTC
. | TRBJ2-4 | TRBV10-3 | TRBD2 | CAISESREVGINIQYF | TGTGCCATCAGTGAGTCGCGGGAGGTGGGGATAAACATTCAGTACTTC
. | TRBJ2-3 | TRBV10-3 | . | CAISASIADTDTQYF | TGTGCCATCAGTGCGTCAATAGCGGACACAGATACGCAGTATTTT
. | TRBJ2-1 | TRBV20-1 | TRBD2 | CSVPIAGGPSEQFF | TGCAGTGTCCCTATAGCGGGAGGGCCAAGTGAGCAGTTCTTC
. | TRBJ1-2 | TRBV18 | TRBD1 | CASAPGQTGGLLSGYTF | TGTGCCAGCGCCCCAGGGCAGACAGGGGGCCTCCTATCAGGCTACACCTTC
. | TRBJ1-5 | TRBV20-1 | TRBD1 | CSASAGTGSNQPQHF | TGCAGTGCTAGCGCCGGGACAGGGAGCAATCAGCCCCAGCATTTT
. | TRBJ1-5 | TRBV28 | . | CASRTPSLRPQHF | TGTGCCAGCAGGACCCCCTCGCTGCGGCCCCAGCATTTT
. | TRBJ2-7 | TRBV4-2 | TRBD1 | CASSNPGQGMYEQYF | TGTGCCAGCAGCAACCCGGGACAGGGTATGTACGAGCAGTACTTC
few | TRBJ2-7 | TRBV3-1 | . | CASSSRPRSYEQYF | TGTGCCAGCAGCTCAAGACCGAGGTCCTACGAGCAGTACTTC
. | TRBJ2-1 | TRBV6-1 | . | CASSTRSGAAFDEQFF | TGTGCCAGCAGCACCCGGTCCGGGGCCGCATTTGATGAGCAGTTCTTC
few | TRBJ2-1 | TRBV12-3/TRBV12-4 | TRBD2 | CASSMTSGRAGEQFF | TGTGCCAGCAGTATGACTAGCGGGAGGGCCGGTGAGCAGTTCTTC
. | TRBJ2-7 | TRBV11-1 | TRBD2 | CASSPGNSGFSYEQYF | TGTGCCAGCAGCCCCGGGAATAGCGGGTTTTCCTACGAGCAGTACTTC
. | TRBJ2-7 | TRBV5-1 | . | CASSLAGHLQYF | TGCGCCAGCAGCTTGGCCGGGCATCTGCAGTACTTC
. | TRBJ1-2 | TRBV27 | . | CASTNHAGSSNYGYTF | TGTGCCAGCACTAACCACGCAGGGTCTTCTAACTATGGCTACACCTTC
. | TRBJ2-7 | TRBV5-6 | TRBD2 | CASSLPAGGPNEQYF | TGTGCCAGCAGCCTCCCGGCGGGGGGCCCGAACGAGCAGTACTTC
. | TRBJ2-1 | TRBV29-1 | . | CSAGRSYNEQFF | TGCAGCGCGGGACGATCCTACAATGAGCAGTTCTTC
. | TRBJ2-4 | TRBV7-9 | . | CASSAPRIGAKNIQYF | TGTGCCAGCAGTGCCCCCAGGATCGGAGCCAAAAACATTCAGTACTTC
. | TRBJ1-2 | TRBV7-2 | . | CASSFDRANYGYTF | TGTGCCAGCAGCTTCGACCGAGCTAACTATGGCTACACCTTC